This is a list of T cell receptor beta chains from one sample in a study of chemoradiotherapy in HPV16-positive cancers. The assay was immunoSEQ multiplex PCR, and TCRdb's table has in-frame clones only and misses some. The table has fewer than 15,000 clones, around 88% seen once. Specimen: blood, collected from a patient who underwent chemoradiotherapy. Every receptor here comes from a human donor with HPV-associated anogenital cancer. CDR3s include the opening cysteine and the closing phenylalanine or tryptophan. Each record gives: CDR3 length, V gene, D gene, J gene, clone size, CDR3 protein, CDR3 DNA. The D gene is left open where the match is weak. Expanded clones get a size class; other rows say once, few or many, or leave the size out.

len: 17
v_gene: TRBV11-2
d_gene: .
j_gene: TRBJ2-5
abundance: once
CDR3aa: CASSSPRGGHRKETQYF
CDR3nt: TGTGCCAGCAGCTCCCCCCGGGGTGGACACCGAAAAGAGACCCAGTACTTC

len: 15
v_gene: TRBV11-2
d_gene: TRBD1
j_gene: TRBJ2-7
abundance: .
CDR3aa: CASSILGQAPYEQYF
CDR3nt: TGTGCCAGCAGCATACTTGGACAGGCCCCCTACGAGCAGTACTTC

len: 18
v_gene: TRBV5-6
d_gene: TRBD1
j_gene: TRBJ1-2
abundance: .
CDR3aa: CTSWAQGPSREYYYGYTF
CDR3nt: TGTACTTCCTGGGCACAGGGGCCGAGTAGAGAGTATTACTATGGCTACACCTTC

len: 11
v_gene: TRBV28
d_gene: .
j_gene: TRBJ1-1
abundance: once
CDR3aa: CASSWSTEAFF
CDR3nt: TGTGCCAGCTCCTGGTCCACTGAAGCTTTCTTT

len: 17
v_gene: TRBV5-1
d_gene: TRBD2
j_gene: TRBJ2-5
abundance: .
CDR3aa: CASSLASIAGGKETQYF
CDR3nt: TGCGCCAGCAGCTTGGCCTCGATAGCGGGAGGGAAAGAGACCCAGTACTTC

len: 15
v_gene: TRBV6-6
d_gene: .
j_gene: TRBJ2-1
abundance: few
CDR3aa: CASSDTSSAYNEQFF
CDR3nt: TGTGCCAGCAGTGACACTAGCTCGGCCTACAATGAGCAGTTCTTC

len: 15
v_gene: TRBV5-1
d_gene: TRBD1
j_gene: TRBJ1-4
abundance: .
CDR3aa: CASSLWDSLNEKLFF
CDR3nt: TGCGCCAGCAGCCTATGGGACAGTTTAAATGAAAAACTGTTTTTT

len: 17
v_gene: TRBV6-1
d_gene: TRBD1
j_gene: TRBJ2-7
abundance: .
CDR3aa: CASSVLPAGTGPYEQYF
CDR3nt: TGTGCCAGCAGTGTTCTTCCTGCCGGGACAGGGCCCTACGAGCAGTACTTC

len: 13
v_gene: TRBV28
d_gene: .
j_gene: TRBJ2-1
abundance: .
CDR3aa: CASSPDYYNEQFF
CDR3nt: TGTGCCAGCAGTCCGGACTATTACAATGAGCAGTTCTTC

len: 14
v_gene: TRBV7-2
d_gene: .
j_gene: TRBJ2-1
abundance: .
CDR3aa: CASSLDGLTNEQFF
CDR3nt: TGTGCCAGCAGCTTAGACGGACTGACTAATGAGCAGTTCTTC

len: 14
v_gene: TRBV7-9
d_gene: TRBD1
j_gene: TRBJ1-1
abundance: .
CDR3aa: CASSSRQGGTEAFF
CDR3nt: TGTGCCAGCAGCTCCAGACAGGGGGGGACTGAAGCTTTCTTT

len: 15
v_gene: TRBV2
d_gene: .
j_gene: TRBJ1-2
abundance: few
CDR3aa: CASSSRATLSGGYTF
CDR3nt: TGTGCCAGCAGTAGCCGGGCGACGTTATCAGGGGGCTACACCTTC

len: 13
v_gene: TRBV2
d_gene: TRBD2
j_gene: TRBJ2-3
abundance: once
CDR3aa: CASNAGLTDTQYF
CDR3nt: TGTGCCAGCAACGCGGGACTAACAGATACGCAGTATTTT

len: 15
v_gene: TRBV19
d_gene: TRBD1
j_gene: TRBJ2-5
abundance: .
CDR3aa: CASSIGTGVGETQYF
CDR3nt: TGTGCCAGTAGTATCGGGACAGGGGTTGGAGAGACCCAGTACTTC

len: 15
v_gene: TRBV10-2
d_gene: TRBD1
j_gene: TRBJ2-7
abundance: .
CDR3aa: CASSEGTGGPYEQYF
CDR3nt: TGCGCCAGCAGTGAGGGGACAGGGGGCCCCTACGAGCAGTACTTC

len: 14
v_gene: TRBV2
d_gene: .
j_gene: TRBJ1-1
abundance: .
CDR3aa: CASREGRGYTEAFF
CDR3nt: TGTGCCAGCAGAGAGGGACGGGGCTACACTGAAGCTTTCTTT

len: 12
v_gene: TRBV27
d_gene: .
j_gene: TRBJ2-7
abundance: .
CDR3aa: CASSPRTAEQYF
CDR3nt: TGTGCCAGCAGTCCGAGGACAGCCGAGCAGTACTTC

len: 18
v_gene: TRBV28
d_gene: TRBD1
j_gene: TRBJ2-3
abundance: .
CDR3aa: CASSVSRGLGDSTDTQYF
CDR3nt: TGTGCCAGCAGTGTATCCAGGGGGCTTGGAGATTCCACAGATACGCAGTATTTT

len: 13
v_gene: TRBV30
d_gene: TRBD1
j_gene: TRBJ1-1
abundance: .
CDR3aa: CAWKGQGKTEAFF
CDR3nt: TGTGCCTGGAAAGGACAGGGGAAGACTGAAGCTTTCTTT

len: 12
v_gene: TRBV19
d_gene: .
j_gene: TRBJ1-1
abundance: .
CDR3aa: CASSIGSLYAFF
CDR3nt: TGTGCCAGTAGTATAGGCAGTCTGTACGCTTTCTTT